The TCR beta chain under discussion was sequenced for a study of shared clonotypes between healthy human individuals. Only in-frame clones appear in the TCRdb table, and some are missing; sequencing was by immunoSEQ multiplex PCR. The sample holds under 1,100,000 clones, about three quarters seen once. CDR3 size: 12 residues. Germline loops: CDR1 MNHNY, CDR2 SVGAGI (reference sequence). Deletions cut 8 bases from V and 1 base from J, with 8 bases between. The sample comprised memory CD4+ T cells sorted from blood. Subset defined: CD45RA-negative fraction. The source of this sequence is a man younger than 30 in good health. The chain has TRBV6-6 and TRBJ1-1; no clear D. CDR3 in DNA: TGTGCCAGCCGTCTCGCGAACACTGAAGCTTTCTTT. Translation: CASRLANTEAFF.